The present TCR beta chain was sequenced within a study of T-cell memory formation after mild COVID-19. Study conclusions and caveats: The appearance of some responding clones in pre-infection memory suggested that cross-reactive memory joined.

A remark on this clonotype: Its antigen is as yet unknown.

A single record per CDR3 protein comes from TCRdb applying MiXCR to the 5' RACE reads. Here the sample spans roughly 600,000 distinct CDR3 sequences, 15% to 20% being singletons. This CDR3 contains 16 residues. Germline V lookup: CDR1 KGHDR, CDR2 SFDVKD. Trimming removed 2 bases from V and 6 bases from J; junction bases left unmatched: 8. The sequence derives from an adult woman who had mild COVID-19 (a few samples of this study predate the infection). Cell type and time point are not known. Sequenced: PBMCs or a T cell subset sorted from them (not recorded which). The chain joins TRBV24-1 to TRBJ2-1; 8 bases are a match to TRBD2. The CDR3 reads CATSDSAAGVSNEQFF. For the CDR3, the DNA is TGTGCCACCAGTGATTCAGCAGCGGGAGTATCCAATGAGCAGTTCTTC.